This is a list of T cell receptor beta chains from one sample in a study of blood T cell repertoires in COVID-19. Sequenced by immunoSEQ multiplex PCR; TCRdb stores in-frame clones only, minus some. The repertoire holds approximately 200,000 clones, with roughly 85% as singletons. The specimen sequenced was peripheral blood. The receptors shown here come from a middle-aged man with acute or convalescent COVID-19. The CDR3 runs from the conserved cysteine through the conserved F or W.

18	TRBJ2-1	TRBV9	CASSGGLAGVSSYNEQFF
13	TRBJ2-1	TRBV6-1	CASSEAGAREQFF
14	TRBJ2-1	TRBV10-3	CAIKLTGGYNEQFF
13	TRBJ1-6	TRBV5-1	CASSFAGDPPLHF
13	TRBJ2-1	TRBV19	CASNNFRGLEQFF
13	TRBJ2-7	TRBV20-1	CSAGGGGSYEQYF
17	TRBJ2-7	TRBV4-2	CASSQVMAGTSTYEQYF
13	TRBJ1-2	TRBV6-5	CASSYTQNYGYTF
13	TRBJ1-1	TRBV27	CASRITVAAEAFF
14	TRBJ2-1	TRBV3-1/TRBV3-2	CASSLRGGGHEQFF
16	TRBJ1-4	TRBV11-2	CASAVGQGRPNEKLFF
11	TRBJ1-1	TRBV2	CASSRGTEAFF
13	TRBJ1-1	TRBV3-1/TRBV3-2	CASSKTGNTEAFF
15	TRBJ2-1	TRBV11-2	CASSLRQGPYNEQFF
15	TRBJ1-6	TRBV19	CASSVRTGRNSPLHF
13	TRBJ1-5	TRBV5-1	CASSRDRNQPQHF
17	TRBJ1-2	TRBV4-1	CASSQVRGGRLRYGYTF
16	TRBJ1-5	TRBV11-3	CASNKSQGEGNQPQHF
14	TRBJ1-5	TRBV10-3	CAISEREFNQPQHF
15	TRBJ1-1	TRBV11-2	CASSSRQGVNTEAFF
16	TRBJ2-3	TRBV11-3	CASSLGGSLSTDTQYF
15	TRBJ2-1	TRBV15	CATSREQGPWNEQFF
14	TRBJ2-3	TRBV4-1	CASSLRVGTDTQYF